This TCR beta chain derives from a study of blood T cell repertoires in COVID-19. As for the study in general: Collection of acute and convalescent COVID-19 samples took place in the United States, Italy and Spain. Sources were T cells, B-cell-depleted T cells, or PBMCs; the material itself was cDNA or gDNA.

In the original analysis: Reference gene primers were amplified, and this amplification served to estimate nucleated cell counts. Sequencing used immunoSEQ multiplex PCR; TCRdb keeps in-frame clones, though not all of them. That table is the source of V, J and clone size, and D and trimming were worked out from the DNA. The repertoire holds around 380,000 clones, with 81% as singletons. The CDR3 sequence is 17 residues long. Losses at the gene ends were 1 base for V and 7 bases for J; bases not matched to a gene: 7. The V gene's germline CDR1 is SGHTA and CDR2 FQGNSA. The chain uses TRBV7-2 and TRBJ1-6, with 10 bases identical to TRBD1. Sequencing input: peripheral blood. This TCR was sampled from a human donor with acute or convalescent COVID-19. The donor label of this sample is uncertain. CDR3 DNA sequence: TGTGCCAGCAGCTTAGAGACCGGGACAGGGGTAAATTCACCCCTCCACTTT. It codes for CASSLETGTGVNSPLHF.